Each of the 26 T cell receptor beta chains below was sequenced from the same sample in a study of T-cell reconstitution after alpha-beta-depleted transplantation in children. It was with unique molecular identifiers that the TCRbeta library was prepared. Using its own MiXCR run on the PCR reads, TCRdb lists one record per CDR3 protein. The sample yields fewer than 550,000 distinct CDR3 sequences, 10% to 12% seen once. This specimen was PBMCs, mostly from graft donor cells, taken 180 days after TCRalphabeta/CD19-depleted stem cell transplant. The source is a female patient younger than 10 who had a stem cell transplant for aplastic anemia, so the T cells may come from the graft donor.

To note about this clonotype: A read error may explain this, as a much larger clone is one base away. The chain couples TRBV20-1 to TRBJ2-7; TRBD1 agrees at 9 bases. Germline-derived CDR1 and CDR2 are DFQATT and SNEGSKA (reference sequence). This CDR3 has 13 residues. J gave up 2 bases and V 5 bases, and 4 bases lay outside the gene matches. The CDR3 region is CSAAGTGTYEQYF. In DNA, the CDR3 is TGCAGTGCTGCCGGGACAGGGACCTACGAGCAGTACTTC.

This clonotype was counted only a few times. CDR3 sequence (DNA): TGCGCCAGCAGCGAAAGCAGACCGAATCAGCCCCAGCATTTT. This encodes CASSESRPNQPQHF. This chain uses TRBV5-1 with TRBJ1-5, with unresolved D. V dropped 4 bases and J dropped 4 bases, with 12 bases sitting between them. The CDR3 totals 14 residues. From germline, CDR1 is SGHRS and CDR2 YFSETQ.

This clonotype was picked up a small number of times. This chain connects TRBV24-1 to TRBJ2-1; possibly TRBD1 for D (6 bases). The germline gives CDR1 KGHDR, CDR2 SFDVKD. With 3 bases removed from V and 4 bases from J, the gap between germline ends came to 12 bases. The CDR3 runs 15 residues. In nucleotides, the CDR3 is TGTGCCACCAGTGATCAGGGACACCCTTACAATGAGCAGTTCTTC. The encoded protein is CATSDQGHPYNEQFF.

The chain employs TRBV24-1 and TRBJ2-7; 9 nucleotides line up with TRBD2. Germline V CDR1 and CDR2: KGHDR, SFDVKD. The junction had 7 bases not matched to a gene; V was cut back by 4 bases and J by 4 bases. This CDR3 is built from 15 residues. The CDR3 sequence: CATSEAGTSWYEQYV. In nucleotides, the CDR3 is TGTGCCACCAGTGAGGCCGGGACTAGCTGGTACGAGCAGTACGTC.

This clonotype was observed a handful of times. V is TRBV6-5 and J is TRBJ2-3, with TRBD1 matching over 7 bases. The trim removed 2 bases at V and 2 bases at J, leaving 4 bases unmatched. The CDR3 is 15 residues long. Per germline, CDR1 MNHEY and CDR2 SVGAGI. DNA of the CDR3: TGTGCCAGCAGTTACCGGACAGGAATCACAGATACGCAGTATTTT. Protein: CASSYRTGITDTQYF.

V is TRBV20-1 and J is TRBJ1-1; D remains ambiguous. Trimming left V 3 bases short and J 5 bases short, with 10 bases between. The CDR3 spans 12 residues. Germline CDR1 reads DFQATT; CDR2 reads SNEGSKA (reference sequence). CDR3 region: CSASRQSTEAFF. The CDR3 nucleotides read TGCAGTGCTAGCCGGCAGTCGACTGAAGCTTTCTTT.

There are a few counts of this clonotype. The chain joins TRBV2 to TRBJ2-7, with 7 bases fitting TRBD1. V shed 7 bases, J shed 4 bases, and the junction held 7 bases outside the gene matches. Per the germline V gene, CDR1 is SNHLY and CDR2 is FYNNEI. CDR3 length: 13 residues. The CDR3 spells CASNADRSYEQYF. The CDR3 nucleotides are TGTGCCAGCAATGCGGACAGGAGTTACGAGCAGTACTTC.

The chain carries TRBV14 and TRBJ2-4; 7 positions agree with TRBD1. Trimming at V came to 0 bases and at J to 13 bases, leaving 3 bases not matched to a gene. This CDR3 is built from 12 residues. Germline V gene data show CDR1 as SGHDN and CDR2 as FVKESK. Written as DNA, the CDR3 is TGTGCCAGCAGCCAAGAGGACAGGTGGCAGTACTTC. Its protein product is CASSQEDRWQYF.

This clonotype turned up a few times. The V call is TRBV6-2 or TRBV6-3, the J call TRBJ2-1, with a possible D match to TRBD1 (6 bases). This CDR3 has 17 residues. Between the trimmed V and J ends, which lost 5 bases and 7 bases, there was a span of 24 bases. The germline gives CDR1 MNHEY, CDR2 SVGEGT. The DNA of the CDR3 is TGTGCCAGCAGTCCCCGCCGAATACCCCAGGGGTGGAATGAGCAGTTCTTC. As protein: CASSPRRIPQGWNEQFF.

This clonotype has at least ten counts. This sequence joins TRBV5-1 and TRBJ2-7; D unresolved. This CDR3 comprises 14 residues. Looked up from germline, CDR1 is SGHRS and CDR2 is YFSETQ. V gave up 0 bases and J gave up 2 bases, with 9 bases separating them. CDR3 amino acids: CASSLGGVAYEQYV. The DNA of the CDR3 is TGCGCCAGCAGCTTGGGCGGCGTAGCCTACGAGCAGTACGTC.

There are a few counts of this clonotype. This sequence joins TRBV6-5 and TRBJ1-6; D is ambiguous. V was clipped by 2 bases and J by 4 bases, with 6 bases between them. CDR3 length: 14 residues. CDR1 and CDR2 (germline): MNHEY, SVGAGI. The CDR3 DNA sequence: TGTGCCAGCAGTTACGCCAGATATAATTCACCCCTCCACTTT. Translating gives CASSYARYNSPLHF.

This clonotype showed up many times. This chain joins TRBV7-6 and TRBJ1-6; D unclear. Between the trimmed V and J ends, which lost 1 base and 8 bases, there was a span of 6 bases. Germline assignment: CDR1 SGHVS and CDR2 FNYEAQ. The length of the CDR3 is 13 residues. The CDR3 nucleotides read TGTGCCAGCAGCTTAGGGTGGGATTCACCCCTCCACTTT. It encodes CASSLGWDSPLHF.

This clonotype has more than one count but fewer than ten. CDR3 bases: TGTGCCAGCAGGGGCGGGAACGCGCAGTTCTTC. Protein product: CASRGGNAQFF. The chain uses TRBV7-9 and TRBJ2-1; D possibly corresponds to TRBD2 (6 bases). The CDR3 is 11 amino acids. The germline gives CDR1 SEHNR, CDR2 FQNEAQ (reference sequence). V gave up 6 bases and J gave up 12 bases, with 12 bases separating them.

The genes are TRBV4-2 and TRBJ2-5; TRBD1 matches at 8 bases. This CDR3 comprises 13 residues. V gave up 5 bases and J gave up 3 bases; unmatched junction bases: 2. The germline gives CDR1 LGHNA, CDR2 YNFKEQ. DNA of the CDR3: TGTGCCAGCAGCGGGGACAGGAAAGAGACCCAGTACTTC. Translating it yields CASSGDRKETQYF.

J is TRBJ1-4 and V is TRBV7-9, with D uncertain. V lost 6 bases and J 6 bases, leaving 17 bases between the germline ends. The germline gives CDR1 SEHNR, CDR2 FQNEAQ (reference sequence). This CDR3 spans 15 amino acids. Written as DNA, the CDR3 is TGTGCCAGCAGAGCCTTACAGCTCGCTGATGAAAAACTGTTTTTT. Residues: CASRALQLADEKLFF.

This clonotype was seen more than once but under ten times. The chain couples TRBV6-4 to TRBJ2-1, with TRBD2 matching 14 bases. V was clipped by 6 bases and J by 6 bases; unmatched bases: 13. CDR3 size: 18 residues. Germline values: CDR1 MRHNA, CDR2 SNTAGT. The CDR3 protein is CASSRGTGTSGRGNEQFF. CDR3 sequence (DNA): TGTGCCAGCAGCAGGGGCACCGGGACTAGCGGGAGAGGCAATGAGCAGTTCTTC.

The CDR3 reads CASSFYGQGAAQPQHF. The CDR3 DNA reads TGTGCCAGCAGCTTCTATGGACAGGGGGCGGCTCAGCCCCAGCATTTT. V is TRBV7-9 and J is TRBJ1-5; TRBD1 agrees at 11 bases. The CDR3 is 16 amino acids. V was clipped by 3 bases and J by 6 bases; unmatched bases: 7. Germline V gene lookup returns CDR1 SEHNR and CDR2 FQNEAQ (reference sequence).

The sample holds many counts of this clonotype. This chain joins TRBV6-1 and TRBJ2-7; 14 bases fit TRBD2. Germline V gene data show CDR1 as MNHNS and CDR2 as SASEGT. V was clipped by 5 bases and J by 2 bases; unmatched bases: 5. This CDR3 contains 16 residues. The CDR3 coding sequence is TGTGCCAGCAGTCATGGGACTAGCGGGAGACCCTACGAGCAGTACTTC. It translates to CASSHGTSGRPYEQYF.

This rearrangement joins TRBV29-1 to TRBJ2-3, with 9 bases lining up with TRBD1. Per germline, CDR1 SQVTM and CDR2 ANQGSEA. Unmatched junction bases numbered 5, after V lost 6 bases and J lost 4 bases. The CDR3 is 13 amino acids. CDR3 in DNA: TGCAGCGTCGGGACAGGGAGCGCAGATACGCAGTATTTT. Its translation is CSVGTGSADTQYF.

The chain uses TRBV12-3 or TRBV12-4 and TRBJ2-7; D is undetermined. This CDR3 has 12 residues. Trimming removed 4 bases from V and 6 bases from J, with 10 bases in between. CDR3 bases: TGTGCCAGCAGTTATCCGGCTGGCGAGCAGTACTTC. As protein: CASSYPAGEQYF.

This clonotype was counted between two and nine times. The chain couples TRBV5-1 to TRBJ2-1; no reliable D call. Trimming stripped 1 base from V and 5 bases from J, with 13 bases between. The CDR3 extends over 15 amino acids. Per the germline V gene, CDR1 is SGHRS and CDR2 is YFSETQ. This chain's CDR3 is CASSLQARTDNEQFF. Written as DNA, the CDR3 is TGCGCCAGCAGCTTGCAAGCTCGTACGGACAATGAGCAGTTCTTC. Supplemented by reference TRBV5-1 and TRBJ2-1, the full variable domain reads KAGVTQTPRYLIKTRGQQVTLSCSPISGHRSVSWYQQTPGQGLQFLFEYFSETQRNKGNFPGRFSGRQFSNSRSEMNVSTLELGDSALYLCASSLQARTDNEQFFGPGTRLTVL.

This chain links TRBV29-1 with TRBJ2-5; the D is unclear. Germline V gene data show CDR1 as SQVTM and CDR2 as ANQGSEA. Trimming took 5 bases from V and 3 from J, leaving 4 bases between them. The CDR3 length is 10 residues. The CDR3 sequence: CSVREETQYF. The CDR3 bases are TGCAGCGTTCGAGAAGAGACCCAGTACTTC.

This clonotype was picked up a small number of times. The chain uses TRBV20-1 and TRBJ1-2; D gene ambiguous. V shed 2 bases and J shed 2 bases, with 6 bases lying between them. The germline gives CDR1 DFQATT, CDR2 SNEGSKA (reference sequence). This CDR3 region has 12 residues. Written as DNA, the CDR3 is TGCAGTGCTAGACGCAGAAACTATGGCTACACCTTC. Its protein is CSARRRNYGYTF.

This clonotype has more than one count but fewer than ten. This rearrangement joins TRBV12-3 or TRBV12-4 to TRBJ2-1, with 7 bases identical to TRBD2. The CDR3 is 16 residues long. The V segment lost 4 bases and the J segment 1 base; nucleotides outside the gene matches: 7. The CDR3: CASSSSSGRSYNEQFF. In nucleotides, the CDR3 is TGTGCCAGCAGTTCATCTAGCGGCCGATCCTACAATGAGCAGTTCTTC.

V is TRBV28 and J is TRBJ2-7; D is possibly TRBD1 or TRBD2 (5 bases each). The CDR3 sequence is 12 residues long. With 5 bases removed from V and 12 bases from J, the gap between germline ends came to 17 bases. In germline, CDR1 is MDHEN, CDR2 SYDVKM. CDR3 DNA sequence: TGTGCCAGCAGTGGTCCTGGGGGATACCTGTACTTC. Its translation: CASSGPGGYLYF.

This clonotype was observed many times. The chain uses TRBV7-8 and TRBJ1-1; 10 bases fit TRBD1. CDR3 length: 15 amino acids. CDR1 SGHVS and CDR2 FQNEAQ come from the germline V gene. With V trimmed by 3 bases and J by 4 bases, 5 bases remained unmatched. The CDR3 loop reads CASSLPGQGSTEAFF. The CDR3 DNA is TGTGCCAGCAGCTTGCCGGGACAGGGGAGCACTGAAGCTTTCTTT.